The clone carrying this TCR beta chain occurred a few times. Its antigen remains unknown. The data were obtained in a study of T cells in Graves' hyperthyroidism and ophthalmopathy. CDR3 length equals 15 residues. Trimming stripped 3 bases from V and 5 bases from J, with 19 bases between. The germline CDR1 and CDR2 sequences are DFQATT and SNEGSKA (reference sequence). What was amplified from RNA transcripts were TCR beta CDR3 regions. RT-PCR in the first round (using the HTBI primer set) targeted the TCR CDR3. TCRdb independently ran MiXCR on the multiplex PCR reads; one entry per CDR3 protein. The sample has about 840,000 distinct CDR3 sequences, about two fifths seen once; the top ten hold approximately 10%. Findings of the study overall: Blood also showed most of the thyroid clonotypes that were expanded above 0.001.

Fresh 10 ml peripheral blood yielded PBMCs. This chain joins TRBV20-1 and TRBJ2-5, with D possibly TRBD2 on 6 matching bases. The TCR originated in a man younger than 30 with Graves' hyperthyroidism. Sequenced sample: blood. The CDR3 is CSARDLRRGGETQYF. CDR3 nucleotide sequence: TGCAGTGCTAGGGACCTCCGGCGGGGTGGGGAGACCCAGTACTTC.